These T cell receptor beta chains were read from a single sample in a study of blood T cell repertoires in COVID-19. The repertoire was sequenced with immunoSEQ multiplex PCR; TCRdb's copy has only in-frame clones and lacks some. This sample has over 110,000 clones, with 84% found just once. Sequenced sample: PBMCs or T cells enriched from blood (not recorded which). The source is a man aged 45-65 years in a cohort exposed to, infected with or recovered from COVID-19 (not recorded which). CDR3s include the opening cysteine and the closing phenylalanine or tryptophan. The order of the fields is CDR3 length, J gene, V gene, clone size, D gene, CDR3 protein, CDR3 DNA. D genes are given only for firm matches. The size field is filled for only some rows; it gives once, few, many or a size class.

18 | TRBJ1-4 | TRBV27 | . | TRBD1 | CAGRYTRDRGWTEEKLFF | TGTGCCGGACGATACACCCGGGACAGGGGATGGACCGAGGAAAAACTGTTTTTT
14 | TRBJ1-5 | TRBV12-5 | few | . | CASEPPGGNQPQHF | TGTGCTAGTGAGCCCCCGGGAGGCAATCAGCCCCAGCATTTT
14 | TRBJ2-7 | TRBV5-4 | . | . | CASSLGGLTYEQYF | TGTGCCAGCAGCTTGGGAGGATTGACCTACGAGCAGTACTTC
16 | TRBJ1-4 | TRBV9 | . | . | CASSSLLGATNEKLFF | TGTGCCAGCAGCTCTCTATTAGGGGCAACTAATGAAAAACTGTTTTTT
12 | TRBJ1-1 | TRBV12-3/TRBV12-4 | . | TRBD1 | CASGKQGAEAFF | TGTGCCAGCGGAAAACAGGGGGCGGAAGCTTTCTTT
13 | TRBJ2-2 | TRBV7-6 | few | . | CASSLVITGELFF | TGTGCCAGCAGCTTAGTTATCACCGGGGAGCTGTTTTTT
13 | TRBJ2-5 | TRBV5-6 | . | . | CASSLGLEETQYF | TGTGCCAGCAGCTTGGGACTGGAAGAGACCCAGTACTTC
14 | TRBJ1-3 | TRBV3-1/TRBV3-2 | once | . | CASSPGVAGNTIYF | TGTGCCAGCAGCCCAGGGGTGGCAGGAAACACCATATATTTT
11 | TRBJ1-1 | TRBV19 | . | TRBD1 | CASATGVGAFF | TGTGCCAGTGCAACAGGGGTAGGTGCTTTCTTT
15 | TRBJ2-6 | TRBV10-1 | . | . | CASSGGTAGANVLTF | TGCGCCAGCAGCGGCGGGACAGCTGGGGCCAACGTCCTGACTTTC
13 | TRBJ2-7 | TRBV7-8 | . | TRBD1 | CASSSTGKYEQYF | TGTGCCAGCAGCTCGACAGGGAAATACGAGCAGTACTTC
14 | TRBJ2-3 | TRBV29-1 | . | TRBD2 | CSVPTSGRQDTQYF | TGCAGCGTACCGACTAGCGGGAGACAAGATACGCAGTATTTT
14 | TRBJ2-7 | TRBV7-9 | . | . | CASSPLTRAYEQYF | TGTGCCAGCAGCCCCCTAACTAGGGCCTACGAGCAGTACTTC
15 | TRBJ2-7 | TRBV7-8 | . | TRBD1 | CASSLLTGETYEQYF | TGTGCCAGCAGCTTATTAACAGGGGAAACCTACGAGCAGTACTTC
16 | TRBJ2-5 | TRBV9 | . | TRBD2 | CASSPTSGGSGETQYF | TGTGCCAGCAGCCCGACTAGCGGGGGGTCGGGAGAGACCCAGTACTTC
14 | TRBJ1-2 | TRBV6-1 | . | . | CASSEVTENYGYTF | TGTGCCAGCAGTGAAGTCACAGAGAACTATGGCTACACCTTC
16 | TRBJ1-2 | TRBV28 | . | TRBD1 | CASSLLQGALSYGYTF | TGTGCCAGCAGTTTATTGCAGGGGGCCTTAAGTTATGGCTACACCTTC
15 | TRBJ2-7 | TRBV27 | . | . | CASSLEGRGPYEQYF | TGTGCCAGCAGTTTAGAAGGGAGAGGGCCCTACGAGCAGTACTTC
14 | TRBJ2-7 | TRBV5-5 | once | TRBD1 | CASSPYRGLDEQYF | TGTGCCAGCAGCCCCTACAGGGGGCTAGACGAGCAGTACTTC
16 | TRBJ2-7 | TRBV5-6 | . | . | CASSGWERGHDGEQYF | TGTGCCAGCAGCGGCTGGGAACGGGGTCATGATGGCGAGCAGTACTTC
16 | TRBJ2-1 | TRBV5-1 | . | TRBD2 | CASSKRPGLAGNEQFF | TGCGCCAGCAGCAAAAGGCCGGGACTAGCGGGGAATGAGCAGTTCTTC
16 | TRBJ2-6 | TRBV30 | . | TRBD1 | CAWRGTGVSGANVLTF | TGTGCCTGGAGAGGGACAGGGGTCTCTGGGGCCAACGTCCTGACTTTC
17 | TRBJ2-3 | TRBV5-1 | . | TRBD2 | CASSLTGTSGSGDTQYF | TGCGCCAGCAGCTTGACCGGGACTAGCGGGAGTGGAGATACGCAGTATTTT
11 | TRBJ2-7 | TRBV12-3/TRBV12-4 | . | . | CASSLGGSENF | TGTGCCAGCAGTTTAGGAGGCTCAGAGAACTTC
16 | TRBJ1-4 | TRBV9 | . | . | CASSSGGGATNEKLFF | TGTGCCAGCAGCTCGGGGGGCGGAGCAACTAATGAAAAACTGTTTTTT
15 | TRBJ2-3 | TRBV5-1 | . | TRBD1 | CASSFRDRNTDTQYF | TGCGCCAGCAGCTTCCGGGACAGGAACACAGATACGCAGTATTTT
14 | TRBJ1-4 | TRBV7-2 | . | TRBD1 | CASSSQGAGEKLFF | TGTGCCAGCAGCTCCCAGGGGGCGGGTGAAAAACTGTTTTTT
13 | TRBJ2-2 | TRBV19 | . | TRBD2 | CASRLAGTGELFF | TGTGCCAGCAGACTAGCGGGAACCGGGGAGCTGTTTTTT